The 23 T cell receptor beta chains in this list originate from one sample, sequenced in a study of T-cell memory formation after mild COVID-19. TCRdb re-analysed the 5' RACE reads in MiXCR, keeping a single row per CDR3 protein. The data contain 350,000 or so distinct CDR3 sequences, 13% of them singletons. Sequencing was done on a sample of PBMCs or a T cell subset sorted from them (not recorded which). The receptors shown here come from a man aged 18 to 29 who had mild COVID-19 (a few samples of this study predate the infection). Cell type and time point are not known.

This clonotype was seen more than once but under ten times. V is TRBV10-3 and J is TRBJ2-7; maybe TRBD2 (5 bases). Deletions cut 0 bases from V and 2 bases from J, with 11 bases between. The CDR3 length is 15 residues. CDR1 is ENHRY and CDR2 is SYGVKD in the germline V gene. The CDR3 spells CAISESGQRAYEQYF. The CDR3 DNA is TGTGCCATCAGTGAGTCAGGGCAGAGGGCCTACGAGCAGTACTTC.

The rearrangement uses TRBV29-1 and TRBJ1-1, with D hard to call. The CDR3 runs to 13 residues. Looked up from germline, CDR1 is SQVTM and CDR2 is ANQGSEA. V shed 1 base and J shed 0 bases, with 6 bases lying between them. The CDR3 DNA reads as TGCAGCGTTGAAGGTCGCATGAACACTGAAGCTTTCTTT. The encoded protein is CSVEGRMNTEAFF.

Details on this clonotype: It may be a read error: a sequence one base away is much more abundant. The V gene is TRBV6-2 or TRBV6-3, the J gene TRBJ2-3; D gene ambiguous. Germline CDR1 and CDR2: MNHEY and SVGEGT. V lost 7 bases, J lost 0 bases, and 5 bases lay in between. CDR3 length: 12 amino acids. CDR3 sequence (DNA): TGTGCCAGCACCCAGAGCACAGATACGCAGTATTTT. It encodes CASTQSTDTQYF.

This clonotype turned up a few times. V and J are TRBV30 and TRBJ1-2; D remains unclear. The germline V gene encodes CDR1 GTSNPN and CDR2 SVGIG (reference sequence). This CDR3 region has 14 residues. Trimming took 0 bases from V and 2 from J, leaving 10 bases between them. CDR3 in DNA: TGTGCCTGGAGTGTACTTCAGGTGAACTATGGCTACACCTTC. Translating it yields CAWSVLQVNYGYTF.

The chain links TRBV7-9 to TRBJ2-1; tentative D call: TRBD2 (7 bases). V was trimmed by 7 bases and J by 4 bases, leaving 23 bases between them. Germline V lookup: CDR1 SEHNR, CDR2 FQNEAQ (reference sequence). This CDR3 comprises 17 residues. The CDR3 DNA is TGTGCCAGCACCCAGGGGAGGGAAGGGGATAGGTACAATGAGCAGTTCTTC. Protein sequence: CASTQGREGDRYNEQFF.

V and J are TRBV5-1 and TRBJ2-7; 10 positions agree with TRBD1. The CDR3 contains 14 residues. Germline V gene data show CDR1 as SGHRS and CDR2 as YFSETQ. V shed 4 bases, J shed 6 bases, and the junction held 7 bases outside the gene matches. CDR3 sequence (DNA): TGCGCCAGCAGCCCTCCCGGGACAGGGGTCGAGCAGTACTTC. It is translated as CASSPPGTGVEQYF.

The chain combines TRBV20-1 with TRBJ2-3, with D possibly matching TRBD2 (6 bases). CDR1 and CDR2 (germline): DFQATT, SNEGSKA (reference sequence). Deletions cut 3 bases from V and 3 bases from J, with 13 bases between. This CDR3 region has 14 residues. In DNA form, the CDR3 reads TGCAGTGCTAGTTTCCCTGGAGGGACAGATACGCAGTATTTT. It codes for CSASFPGGTDTQYF.

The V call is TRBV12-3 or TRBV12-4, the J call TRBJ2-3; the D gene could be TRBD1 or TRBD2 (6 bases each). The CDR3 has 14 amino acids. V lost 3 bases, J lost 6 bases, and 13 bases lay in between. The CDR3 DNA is TGTGCCAGCAGTTTGTCGGGGGCCGTGGATACGCAGTATTTT. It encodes CASSLSGAVDTQYF.

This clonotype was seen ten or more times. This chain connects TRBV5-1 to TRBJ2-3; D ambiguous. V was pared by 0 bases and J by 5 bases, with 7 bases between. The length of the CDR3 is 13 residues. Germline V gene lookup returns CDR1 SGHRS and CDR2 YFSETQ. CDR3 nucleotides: TGCGCCAGCAGCTTGGCCCCGTTAGATACGCAGTATTTT. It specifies CASSLAPLDTQYF.

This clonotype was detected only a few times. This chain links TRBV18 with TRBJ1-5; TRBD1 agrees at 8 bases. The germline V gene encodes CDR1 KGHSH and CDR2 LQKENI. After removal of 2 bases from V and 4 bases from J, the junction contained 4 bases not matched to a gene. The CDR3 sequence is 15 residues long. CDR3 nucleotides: TGTGCCAGCTCACCAGGCACAGGGGGGAATCAGCCCCAGCATTTT. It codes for CASSPGTGGNQPQHF.

The CDR3 loop reads CSAKTGVETQYF. CDR3 coding DNA: TGCAGTGCAAAGACAGGCGTAGAGACCCAGTACTTC. The V gene is TRBV20-1, the J gene TRBJ2-5, with TRBD1 as a possible D gene (6 bases). The CDR3 runs to 12 residues. Germline V gene lookup returns CDR1 DFQATT and CDR2 SNEGSKA (reference sequence). Trimming took 6 bases from V and 4 from J, leaving 12 bases between them.

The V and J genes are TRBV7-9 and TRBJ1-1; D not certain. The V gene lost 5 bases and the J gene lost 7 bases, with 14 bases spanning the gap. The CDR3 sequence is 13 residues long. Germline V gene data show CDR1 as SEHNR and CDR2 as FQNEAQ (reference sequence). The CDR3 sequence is CASSPLGRDEAFF. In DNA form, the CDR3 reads TGTGCCAGCAGCCCGCTGGGTAGAGATGAAGCTTTCTTT.

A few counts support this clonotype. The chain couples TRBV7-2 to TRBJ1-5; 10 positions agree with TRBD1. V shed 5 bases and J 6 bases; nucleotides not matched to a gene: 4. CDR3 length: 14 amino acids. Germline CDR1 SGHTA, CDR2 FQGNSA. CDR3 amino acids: CASSPGQGTQPQHF. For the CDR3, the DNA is TGTGCCAGCAGCCCGGGACAGGGGACTCAGCCCCAGCATTTT.

The CDR3 sequence is CASSPIQGDGELFF. CDR3 nucleotides: TGTGCCAGCAGCCCCATACAGGGAGACGGGGAGCTGTTTTTT. The chain couples TRBV6-5 to TRBJ2-2; possible D gene TRBD1, 6 bases. The germline V and J ends were trimmed by 6 bases and 7 bases, with 15 bases remaining between them. CDR1 is MNHEY, CDR2 SVGAGI, per germline. The CDR3 covers 14 residues.

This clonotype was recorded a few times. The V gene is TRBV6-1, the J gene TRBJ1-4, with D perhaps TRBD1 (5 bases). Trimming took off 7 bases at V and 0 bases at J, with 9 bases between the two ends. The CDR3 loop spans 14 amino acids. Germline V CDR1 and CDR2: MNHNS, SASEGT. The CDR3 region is CASKEGTTNEKLFF. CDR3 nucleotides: TGTGCCAGCAAAGAGGGGACAACTAATGAAAAACTGTTTTTT.

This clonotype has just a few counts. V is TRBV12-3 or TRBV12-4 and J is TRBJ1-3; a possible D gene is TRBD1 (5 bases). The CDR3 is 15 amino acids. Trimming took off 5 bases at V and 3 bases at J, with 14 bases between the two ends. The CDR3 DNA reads TGTGCCAGCAGTCGGAGGGGAGCTGGTGGAAACACCATATATTTT. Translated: CASSRRGAGGNTIYF.

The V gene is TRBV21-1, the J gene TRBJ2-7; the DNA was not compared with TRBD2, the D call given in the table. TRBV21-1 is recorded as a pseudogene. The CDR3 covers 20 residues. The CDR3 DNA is TGTGCCAGCAGCAAAGGGGACCCGGGACTAGCGGGGGGGAGCTCCTACGAGCAGTACGTC. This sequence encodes CASSKGDPGLAGGSSYEQYV.

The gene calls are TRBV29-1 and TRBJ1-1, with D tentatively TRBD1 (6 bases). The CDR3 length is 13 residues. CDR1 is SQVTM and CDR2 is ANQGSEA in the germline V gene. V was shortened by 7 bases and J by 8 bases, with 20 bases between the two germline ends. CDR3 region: CSAGTPPRREAFF. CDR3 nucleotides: TGCAGCGCCGGGACACCACCCCGCCGGGAAGCTTTCTTT.

The CDR3 nucleotides are TGCGCCAGCAGCCAAGATATCGCAGTCAATGTAAACCCTAATCGGGACATTCAGTACTTC. Translation: CASSQDIAVNVNPNRDIQYF. The chain combines TRBV4-3 with TRBJ2-4; D is unclear. The germline gives CDR1 LGHNA, CDR2 YSLEER. This CDR3 is built from 20 residues. The V gene lost 0 bases and the J gene lost 8 bases, with 29 bases spanning the gap.

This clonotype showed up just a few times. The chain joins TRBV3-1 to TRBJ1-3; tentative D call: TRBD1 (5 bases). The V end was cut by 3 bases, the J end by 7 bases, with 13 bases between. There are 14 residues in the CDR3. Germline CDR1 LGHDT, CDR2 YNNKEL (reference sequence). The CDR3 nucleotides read TGTGCCAGCAGCCATGGGGCTATTGACAACACCATATATTTT. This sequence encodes CASSHGAIDNTIYF.

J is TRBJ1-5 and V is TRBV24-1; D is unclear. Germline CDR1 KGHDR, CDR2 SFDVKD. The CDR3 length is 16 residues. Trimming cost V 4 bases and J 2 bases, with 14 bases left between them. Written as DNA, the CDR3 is TGTGCCACCAGTGAAGGACGGACGGCCCGCAATCAGCCCCAGCATTTT. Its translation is CATSEGRTARNQPQHF.

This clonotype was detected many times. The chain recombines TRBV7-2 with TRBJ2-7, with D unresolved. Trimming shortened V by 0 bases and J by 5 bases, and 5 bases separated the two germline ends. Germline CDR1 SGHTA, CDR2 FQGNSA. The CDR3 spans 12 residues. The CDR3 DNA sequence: TGTGCCAGCAGCTTAGCGCTCAACGAGCAGTACTTC. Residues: CASSLALNEQYF.

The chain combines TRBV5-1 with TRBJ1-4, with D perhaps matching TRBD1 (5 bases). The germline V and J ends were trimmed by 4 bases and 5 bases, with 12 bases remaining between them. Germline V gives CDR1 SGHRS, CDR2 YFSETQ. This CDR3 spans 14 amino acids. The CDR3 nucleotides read TGCGCCAGCAGCCCATCTTCAGGGAATGAAAAACTGTTTTTT. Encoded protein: CASSPSSGNEKLFF. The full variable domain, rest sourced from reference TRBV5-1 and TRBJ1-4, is KAGVTQTPRYLIKTRGQQVTLSCSPISGHRSVSWYQQTPGQGLQFLFEYFSETQRNKGNFPGRFSGRQFSNSRSEMNVSTLELGDSALYLCASSPSSGNEKLFFGSGTQLSVL.